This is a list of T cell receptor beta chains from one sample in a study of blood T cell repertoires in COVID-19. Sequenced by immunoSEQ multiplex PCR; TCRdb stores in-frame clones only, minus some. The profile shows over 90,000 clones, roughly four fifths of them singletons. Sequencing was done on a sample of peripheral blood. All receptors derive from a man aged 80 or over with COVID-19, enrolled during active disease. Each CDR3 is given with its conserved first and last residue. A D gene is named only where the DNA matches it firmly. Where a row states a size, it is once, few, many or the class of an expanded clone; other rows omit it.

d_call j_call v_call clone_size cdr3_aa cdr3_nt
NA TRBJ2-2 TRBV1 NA CTSSQEVGIAGEAGELFF TGCACCAGCAGCCAAGAGGTGGGGATAGCGGGAGAGGCCGGGGAGCTGTTTTTT
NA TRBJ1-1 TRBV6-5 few CASSYSLTAEAFF TGTGCCAGCAGTTACTCCTTAACAGCTGAAGCTTTCTTT
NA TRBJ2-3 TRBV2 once CASSARTGRNTQYF TGTGCCAGCAGTGCTCGCACAGGGAGAAATACGCAGTATTTT
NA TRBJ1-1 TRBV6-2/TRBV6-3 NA CASSYGQYYTEAFF TGTGCCAGCAGTTACGGGCAGTACTACACTGAAGCTTTCTTT
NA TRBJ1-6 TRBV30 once CAWSDSWFSPLHF TGTGCCTGGTCGGACAGTTGGTTTTCACCCCTCCACTTT
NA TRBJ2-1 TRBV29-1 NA CSVDGQTGYNEQFF TGCAGCGTTGACGGACAGACGGGGTACAATGAGCAGTTCTTC
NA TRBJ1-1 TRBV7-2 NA CASSLSGTTNTEAFF TGTGCCAGCAGCTTAAGCGGTACGACCAACACTGAAGCTTTCTTT
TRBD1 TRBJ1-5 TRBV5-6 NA CASSLRTGISNQPQHF TGTGCCAGCAGCCTGAGGACAGGTATTAGCAATCAGCCCCAGCATTTT
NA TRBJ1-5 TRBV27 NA CASSLSGDNQPQHF TGTGCCAGCAGTTTATCAGGGGACAATCAGCCCCAGCATTTT
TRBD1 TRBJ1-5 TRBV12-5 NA CASALSTGSQPQHF TGTGCTAGCGCTCTCTCGACAGGGAGTCAGCCCCAGCATTTT
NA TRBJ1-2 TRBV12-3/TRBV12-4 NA CASSSGGRGGYTF TGTGCCAGCAGTTCCGGGGGGCGCGGGGGCTACACCTTC
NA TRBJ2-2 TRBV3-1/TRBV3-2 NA CASSPTGTGELFF TGTGCCAGCAGCCCTACAGGGACCGGGGAGCTGTTTTTT
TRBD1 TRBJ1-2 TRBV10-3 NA CAIRTQGAHYGYTF TGTGCCATCAGGACACAGGGGGCCCACTATGGCTACACCTTC
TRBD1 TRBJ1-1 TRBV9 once CASRFLGQGNTEAFF TGTGCCAGCAGGTTTTTGGGACAGGGGAACACTGAAGCTTTCTTT
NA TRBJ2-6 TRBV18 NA CASSPPKGAHSGANVLTF TGTGCCAGCTCACCACCGAAAGGGGCTCACTCTGGGGCCAACGTCCTGACTTTC
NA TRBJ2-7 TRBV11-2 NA CASSLDFSADYEQYF TGTGCCAGCAGCTTAGATTTTAGCGCAGACTACGAGCAGTACTTC
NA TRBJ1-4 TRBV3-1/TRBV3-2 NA CASSQGREAADFATNEKLFF TGTGCCAGCAGCCAAGGACGAGAGGCAGCCGACTTTGCAACTAATGAAAAACTGTTTTTT
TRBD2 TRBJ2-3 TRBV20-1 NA CSAKRGDTQYF TGCAGTGCTAAGCGGGGAGATACGCAGTATTTT
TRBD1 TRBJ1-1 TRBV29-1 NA CSVEEYGQGESEAFF TGCAGCGTTGAAGAATATGGGCAGGGGGAATCTGAAGCTTTCTTT
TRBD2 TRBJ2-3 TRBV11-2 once CASRGLAGATSTDTQYF TGTGCCAGCAGGGGACTAGCGGGAGCAACTAGCACAGATACGCAGTATTTT
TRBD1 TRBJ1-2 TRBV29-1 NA CSVEPGGYGYTF TGCAGCGTTGAACCAGGGGGGTATGGCTACACCTTC
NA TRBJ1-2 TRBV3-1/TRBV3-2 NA CASRRTGMAGYTF TGTGCCAGCAGACGTACGGGTATGGCTGGCTACACCTTC
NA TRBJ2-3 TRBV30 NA CAWSPSSDTQYF TGTGCCTGGAGTCCGAGTTCAGATACGCAGTATTTT
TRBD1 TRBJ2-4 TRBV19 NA CASSLGDRGNIQYF TGTGCCAGTAGTCTGGGGGACAGGGGAAACATTCAGTACTTC
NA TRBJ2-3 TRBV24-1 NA CATSDRGSGGTDTQYF TGTGCCACCAGTGATCGAGGGAGTGGAGGCACAGATACGCAGTATTTT
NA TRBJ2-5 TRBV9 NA CASSASRGTGTQYF TGTGCCAGCAGCGCGAGTCGGGGGACGGGGACCCAGTACTTC
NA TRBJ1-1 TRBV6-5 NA CASRPQGNTEAFF TGTGCCAGCAGACCCCAGGGGAACACTGAAGCTTTCTTT
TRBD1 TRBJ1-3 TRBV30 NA CAWDRGSRGNTIYF TGTGCCTGGGACAGGGGATCTCGTGGAAACACCATATATTTT
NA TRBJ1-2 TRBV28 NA CASSSPDSLYGYTF TGTGCCAGCAGTTCTCCGGACAGCCTCTATGGCTACACCTTC
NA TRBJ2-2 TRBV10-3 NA CAITGGGDTGELFF TGTGCCATCACGGGCGGGGGCGACACCGGGGAGCTGTTTTTT
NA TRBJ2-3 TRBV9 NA CASSLGPGTPGWGDTQYF TGTGCCAGCAGCCTAGGGCCCGGGACTCCAGGATGGGGAGATACGCAGTATTTT
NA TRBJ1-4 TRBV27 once CASSLWGPGGEKLFF TGTGCCAGCAGTTTATGGGGACCGGGAGGCGAAAAACTGTTTTTT
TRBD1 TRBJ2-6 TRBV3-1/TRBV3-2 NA CASSQDPGGGSGANVLTF TGTGCCAGCAGCCAAGATCCAGGGGGTGGATCTGGGGCCAACGTCCTGACTTTC
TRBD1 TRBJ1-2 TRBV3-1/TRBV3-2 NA CASSQDLARGSNYGYTF TGTGCCAGCAGCCAAGATTTGGCCAGGGGGTCAAACTATGGCTACACCTTC